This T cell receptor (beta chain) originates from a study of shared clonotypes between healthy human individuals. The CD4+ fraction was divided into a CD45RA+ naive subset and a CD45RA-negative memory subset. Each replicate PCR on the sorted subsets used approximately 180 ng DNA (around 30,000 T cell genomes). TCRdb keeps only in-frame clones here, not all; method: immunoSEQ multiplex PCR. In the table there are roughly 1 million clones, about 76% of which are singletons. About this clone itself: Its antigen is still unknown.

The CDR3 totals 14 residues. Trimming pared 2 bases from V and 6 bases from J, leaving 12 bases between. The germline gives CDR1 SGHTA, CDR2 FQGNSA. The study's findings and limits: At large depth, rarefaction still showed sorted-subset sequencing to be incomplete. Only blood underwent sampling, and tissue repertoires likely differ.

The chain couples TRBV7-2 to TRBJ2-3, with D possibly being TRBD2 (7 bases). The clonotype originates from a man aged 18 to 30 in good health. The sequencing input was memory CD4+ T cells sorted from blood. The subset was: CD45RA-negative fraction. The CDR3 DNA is TGTGCCAGCAGCTTAACCGGGGGGCGGGATACGCAGTATTTT. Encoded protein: CASSLTGGRDTQYF.